What follows describes a single T cell receptor (beta chain). This entry comes from a study of early T cells in non-severe SARS-CoV-2 infection. Study-wide background: Bulk RNA from unsorted whole blood was sequenced; chains were unpaired.

In TCRdb, the 5' RACE reads were re-called with MiXCR into one record per CDR3 protein. The table includes 85,000 to 120,000 distinct CDR3 sequences, around 12% detected once. The CDR3 consists of 14 residues. Germline CDR1 reads SNHLY; CDR2 reads FYNNEI. Trimming cost V 7 bases and J 3 bases; bases outside gene matches: 6. Specimen: whole blood. The chain has TRBV2 and TRBJ1-2; TRBD1 aligns across 9 bases. This clonotype originated in an adult who was a healthcare worker with PCR-confirmed SARS-CoV-2 infection or an uninfected control (not recorded which). DNA for the CDR3: TGTGCCAGCAAGGGCCGGGACAGGGACTATGGCTACACCTTC. Residues: CASKGRDRDYGYTF.